This TCR beta chain was profiled in a study of cytomegalovirus exposure and HLA in healthy donors. Study results and caveats: In most subjects, TCR beta sequences reportedly gave accurate predictions of HLA-A and HLA-B alleles. Upon later analysis, TCR association rates were observed to vary by HLA locus, being highest for DRB1 and lowest for HLA-C. In vitro confirmation showed a few CMV-associated chains to be CMV antigen specific. Sequence variants that were highly shared formed a cluster that was likely a sequencing artifact.

The CDR3 is 15 amino acids. The germline gives CDR1 MNHEY, CDR2 SMNVEV (reference sequence). The V end was cut by 1 base, the J end by 4 bases, with 11 bases between. The study ran its PCR with 60 Vbeta and 13 Jbeta primers. Assay used: immunoSEQ multiplex PCR; TCRdb lists only in-frame clones, some missing. The data show more than 95,000 clones, roughly 79% seen once. In its sample, this clone was seen a few times. The target antigen is unknown. The sequence came from a man aged 40-50 years in good health and CMV-seronegative. The J gene is TRBJ1-3, the V gene TRBV27; D perhaps matches TRBD1 (5 bases). The sample was PBMCs. Here the CDR3 DNA reads TGTGCCAGCAGTTTATTCGGGGGGTCAGGAAACACCATATATTTT. Amino acid sequence: CASSLFGGSGNTIYF.